These 21 T cell receptor beta chains share one sample of origin, sequenced in a study of T cell responses to AZD1222 COVID-19 vaccine (dated by TCRdb to about 2021). The time point label on this specimen signifies: baseline before first vaccination. Library generation was performed with the immunoSEQ multiplex PCR assay. TCRdb stores this immuneACCESS table with in-frame sequences only. Part of the clones is absent; in the studies checked, under half of the shortfall reflects unresolved V genes, and no reason is known for the rest. This sample lists about 130,000 clones; about nine tenths were detected once. Approximately 20% of the sample comes from the top ten. The sample was peripheral blood, taken on day 0 of AZD1222 vaccination. These receptors were collected from an adult in good health.

This chain uses TRBV7-9 with TRBJ2-1; 7 nucleotides match TRBD2. The CDR3 consists of 20 residues. Germline lookup yields CDR1 SEHNR and CDR2 FQNEAQ (reference sequence). The V and J ends lost 5 bases and 2 bases, in that order; junction bases with no gene match: 21. The CDR3, as DNA: TGTGCCAGCAGCAACGGGAGGCTAGCGGCCGCCGACCGAACCTACAATGAGCAGTTCTTC. Amino acids: CASSNGRLAAADRTYNEQFF.

The rearrangement links TRBV9 to TRBJ2-7, with 9 bases identical to TRBD1. The CDR3 has 15 amino acids. The V gene's germline CDR1 is SGDLS and CDR2 YYNGEE. Trimming cost V 4 bases and J 5 bases; bases outside gene matches: 10. The CDR3 nucleotides are TGTGCCAGCAGCCTTGAGCGGGGACAGGGTAACGAGCAGTACTTC. Its translation is CASSLERGQGNEQYF.

This clone showed up just once. The chain joins TRBV6-1 to TRBJ1-6; tentatively, D is TRBD1 (6 bases). This CDR3 is built from 16 residues. Between the trimmed V and J ends, which lost 1 base and 10 bases, there was a span of 17 bases. The germline V gene encodes CDR1 MNHNS and CDR2 SASEGT. CDR3 sequence reads: CASSEVGFQTGSPLHF. The CDR3 DNA is TGTGCCAGCAGTGAAGTGGGGTTCCAGACAGGATCACCCCTCCACTTT.

The chain employs TRBV6-1 and TRBJ1-5; TRBD1 might be the D (6 bases). V lost 4 bases and J lost 4, with 17 bases in between. The CDR3 runs to 16 residues. Looked up from germline, CDR1 is MNHNS and CDR2 is SASEGT. The CDR3 here is CASSGFRGERNQPQHF. CDR3 bases: TGTGCCAGCAGTGGTTTCAGGGGAGAGAGGAATCAGCCCCAGCATTTT.

This chain uses TRBV6-2 or TRBV6-3 with TRBJ1-3; 8 nucleotides line up with TRBD1. Germline V gene sequence: CDR1 MNHEY, CDR2 SVGEGT. V lost 6 bases, J lost 7 bases, and 5 bases stayed unmatched. The CDR3 totals 13 residues. The CDR3 sequence: CASSWTGKNTIYF. CDR3 bases: TGTGCCAGCAGCTGGACAGGGAAGAACACCATATATTTT.

V usage is TRBV28 and J usage is TRBJ2-2; D gene unclear. CDR1 is MDHEN, CDR2 SYDVKM, per germline. Trimming took 6 bases from V and 6 from J, leaving 11 bases between them. This CDR3 contains 13 residues. CDR3 residues: CASSSPSPGELFF. CDR3 DNA sequence: TGTGCCAGCAGCTCCCCCTCCCCCGGGGAGCTGTTTTTT.

This chain connects TRBV2 to TRBJ2-7; D remains ambiguous. The germline CDR1 and CDR2 sequences are SNHLY and FYNNEI. V gave up 8 bases and J gave up 3 bases, with 5 bases separating them. The CDR3 loop spans 10 amino acids. The CDR3 nucleotides read TGTGCCAGCGTGGGCTACGAGCAGTACTTC. Encoded protein: CASVGYEQYF.

The gene calls are TRBV3-1 (or the pseudogene TRBV3-2) and TRBJ2-7, with TRBD2 matching over 10 bases. The CDR3 extends over 13 amino acids. With 9 bases clipped from V and 0 bases from J, the junction kept 2 bases outside the gene matches. CDR1 is LGHDT, CDR2 YNNKEL, per germline (reference sequence). The CDR3 nucleotides read TGTGCCAGTAGCGGGGGGCACTCCTACGAGCAGTACTTC. This sequence encodes CASSGGHSYEQYF.

The chain combines TRBV5-5 with TRBJ2-5; TRBD1 agrees at 9 bases. The germline V gene has CDR1 SGHKS and CDR2 YYEKEE (reference sequence). Trimming removed 4 bases from V and 4 bases from J; junction bases left unmatched: 11. This CDR3 has 16 amino acids. This chain's CDR3 is CASSPGQGGGGETQYF. CDR3 nucleotide sequence: TGTGCCAGCAGCCCGGGACAGGGTGGCGGGGGAGAGACCCAGTACTTC.

CDR3 sequence (DNA): TGTGCCAGCAGATGGGACCAGGCTGGGGGGGGCTACACCTTC. Translating it yields CASRWDQAGGGYTF. The gene calls are TRBV5-8 and TRBJ1-2; possibly TRBD1 for D (5 bases). This CDR3 contains 14 residues. Germline lookup yields CDR1 SGHTS and CDR2 YDEGEE. The V end was cut by 5 bases, the J end by 8 bases, with 19 bases between.

This chain links TRBV28 with TRBJ1-2; a weak D match, TRBD1 (5 bases). The V and J ends lost 9 bases and 4 bases respectively, with 15 bases between them. This CDR3 spans 13 amino acids. CDR1 and CDR2 from the germline V gene are MDHEN and SYDVKM. This chain's CDR3 is CASRLGGGYGYTF. The CDR3 DNA reads as TGTGCCAGTAGACTCGGGGGAGGCTATGGCTACACCTTC.

The V and J genes are TRBV28 and TRBJ1-2; 7 nucleotides match TRBD1. The junction had 9 bases not matched to a gene; V was cut back by 6 bases and J by 5 bases. The CDR3 loop spans 14 amino acids. The germline gives CDR1 MDHEN, CDR2 SYDVKM. Here the CDR3 DNA reads TGTGCCAGCAGAACCACAGGGGATGGGTATGGCTACACCTTC. Encoded protein: CASRTTGDGYGYTF.

On this clone: A junction boundary mismatches the germline segment, possibly from a read error. The chain joins TRBV5-5 to TRBJ1-2, with D uncertain. The CDR3 extends over 14 amino acids. Germline V gene sequence: CDR1 SGHKS, CDR2 YYEKEE (reference sequence). The CDR3 sequence: CASSRTTGIRFVLF. The CDR3 DNA reads TGTGCCAGCAGTCGAACCACGGGCATCCGGTTTGTTCTCTTC.

In DNA form, the CDR3 reads TGCGCCAGCAGCTGGACAGGACAGGTCTACGAGCAGTACTTC. Protein: CASSWTGQVYEQYF. This chain links TRBV5-1 with TRBJ2-7; 7 nucleotides align to TRBD1. Germline-derived CDR1 and CDR2 are SGHRS and YFSETQ. V gave up 3 bases and J gave up 3 bases; unmatched junction bases: 6. The CDR3 sequence is 14 residues long.

The gene calls are TRBV28 and TRBJ1-5, with a weak D call TRBD1 (6 bases). Germline loops: CDR1 MDHEN, CDR2 SYDVKM. V lost 6 bases, J lost 7 bases, and 13 bases lay in between. This CDR3 has 13 residues. The CDR3 spells CASRPGAEQPQHF. The CDR3, as DNA: TGTGCCAGCAGACCAGGGGCCGAGCAGCCCCAGCATTTT.

The count of this clone is one. The gene calls are TRBV28 and TRBJ1-4; D unclear. The CDR3 consists of 12 residues. V was clipped by 7 bases and J by 13 bases, with 16 bases between them. Germline CDR1 MDHEN, CDR2 SYDVKM. This chain's CDR3 is CASTNGRPRLFF. The DNA for the CDR3 is TGTGCCAGCACCAACGGACGGCCTAGACTGTTTTTT.

This clone appeared a single time. The V call is TRBV19, the J call TRBJ1-5; no clear D gene. The V end was cut by 5 bases, the J end by 2 bases, with 13 bases between. There are 15 residues in the CDR3. Germline CDR1 LNHDA, CDR2 SQIVND (reference sequence). The DNA for the CDR3 is TGTGCCAGTAGTCCGACTCGTTATGGCAATCAGCCCCAGCATTTT. Translation gives CASSPTRYGNQPQHF.

The J gene is TRBJ2-3, the V gene TRBV10-2; D is ambiguous. Trimming took 7 bases from V and 0 from J, leaving 11 bases between them. The germline V gene encodes CDR1 WSHSY and CDR2 SAAADI. This CDR3 comprises 14 residues. DNA for the CDR3: TGCGCCAGCACGGGCAGGCGAAGCACAGATACGCAGTATTTT. Amino acids: CASTGRRSTDTQYF.

This clone was recorded once. The chain is built from TRBV6-6 and TRBJ1-5, with TRBD1 matching 8 bases. Germline trimming cut 5 bases from V and 6 bases from J; bases unmatched to any gene: 6. This CDR3 region has 14 residues. CDR1 is MNHNY and CDR2 is SVGAGI in the germline V gene (reference sequence). CDR3: CASSLGTGGQPQHF. CDR3 in DNA: TGTGCCAGCAGTCTTGGGACAGGAGGTCAGCCCCAGCATTTT.

The rearrangement uses TRBV6-2 or TRBV6-3 and TRBJ2-3; D possibly matches TRBD1 or TRBD2 (7 bases each). Germline CDR1 and CDR2: MNHEY and SVGEGT. Trimming left V 5 bases short and J 4 bases short, with 16 bases between. The CDR3 has 15 amino acids. The CDR3 sequence is CASSTGRGPPDTQYF. The CDR3 coding sequence is TGTGCCAGCAGTACGGGGAGGGGGCCCCCAGATACGCAGTATTTT.

The chain carries TRBV4-3 and TRBJ1-2; 7 nucleotides align to TRBD1. The CDR3 has 16 residues. V lost 0 bases to trimming and J lost 2 bases; unmatched junction nucleotides: 6. Germline V gene data show CDR1 as LGHNA and CDR2 as YSLEER. The CDR3, as DNA: TGCGCCAGCAGCCAAGAGTCGGCAGGGGGAAACTATGGCTACACCTTC. It specifies CASSQESAGGNYGYTF.